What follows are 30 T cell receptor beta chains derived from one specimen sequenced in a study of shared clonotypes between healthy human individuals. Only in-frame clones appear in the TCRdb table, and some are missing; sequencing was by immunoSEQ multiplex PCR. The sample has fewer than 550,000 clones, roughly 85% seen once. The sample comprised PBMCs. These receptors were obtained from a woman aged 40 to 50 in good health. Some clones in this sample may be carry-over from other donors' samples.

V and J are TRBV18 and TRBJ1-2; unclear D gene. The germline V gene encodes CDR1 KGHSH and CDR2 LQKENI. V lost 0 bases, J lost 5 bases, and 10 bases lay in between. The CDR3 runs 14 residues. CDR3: CASSPPIVGYGYTF. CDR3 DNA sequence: TGTGCCAGCTCACCACCGATTGTCGGATATGGCTACACCTTC.

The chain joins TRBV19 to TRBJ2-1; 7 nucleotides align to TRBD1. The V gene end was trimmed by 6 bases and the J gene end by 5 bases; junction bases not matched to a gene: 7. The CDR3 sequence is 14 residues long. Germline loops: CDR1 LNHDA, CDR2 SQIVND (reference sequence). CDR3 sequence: CASSTGQTNNEQFF. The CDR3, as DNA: TGTGCCAGTAGCACGGGACAGACTAACAATGAGCAGTTCTTC. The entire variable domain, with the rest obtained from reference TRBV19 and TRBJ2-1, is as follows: DGGITQSPKYLFRKEGQNVTLSCEQNLNHDAMYWYRQDPGQGLRLIYYSQIVNDFQKGDIAEGYSVSREKKESFPLTVTSAQKNPTAFYLCASSTGQTNNEQFFGPGTRLTVL.

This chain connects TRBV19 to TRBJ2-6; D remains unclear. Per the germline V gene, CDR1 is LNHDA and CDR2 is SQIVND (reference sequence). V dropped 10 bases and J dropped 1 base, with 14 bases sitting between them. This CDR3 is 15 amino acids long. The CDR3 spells CATARSFSGANVLTF. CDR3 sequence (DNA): TGTGCCACCGCCAGGTCCTTTTCTGGGGCCAACGTCCTGACTTTC. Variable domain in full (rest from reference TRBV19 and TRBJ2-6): DGGITQSPKYLFRKEGQNVTLSCEQNLNHDAMYWYRQDPGQGLRLIYYSQIVNDFQKGDIAEGYSVSREKKESFPLTVTSAQKNPTAFYLCATARSFSGANVLTFGAGSRLTVL.

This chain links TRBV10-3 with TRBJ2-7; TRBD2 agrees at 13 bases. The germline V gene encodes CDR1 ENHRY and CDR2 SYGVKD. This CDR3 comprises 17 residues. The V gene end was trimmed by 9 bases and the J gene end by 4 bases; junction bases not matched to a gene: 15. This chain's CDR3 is CAIGTSGTRGTIYEQYF. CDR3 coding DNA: TGTGCCATTGGGACTAGCGGGACCCGGGGGACCATATACGAGCAGTACTTC.

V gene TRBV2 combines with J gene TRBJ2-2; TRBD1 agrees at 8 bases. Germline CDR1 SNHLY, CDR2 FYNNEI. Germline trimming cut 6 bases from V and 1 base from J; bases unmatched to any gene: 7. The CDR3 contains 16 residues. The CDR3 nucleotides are TGTGCCAGCAGGCAGGGGGCGACCAGGAACACCGGGGAGCTGTTTTTT. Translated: CASRQGATRNTGELFF.

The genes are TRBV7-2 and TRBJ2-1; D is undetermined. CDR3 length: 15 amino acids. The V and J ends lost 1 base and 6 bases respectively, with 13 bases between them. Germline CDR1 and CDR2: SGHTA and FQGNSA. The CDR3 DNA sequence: TGTGCCAGCAGCTTAGGAACCGATTTGGGCAATGAGCAGTTCTTC. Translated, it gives CASSLGTDLGNEQFF.

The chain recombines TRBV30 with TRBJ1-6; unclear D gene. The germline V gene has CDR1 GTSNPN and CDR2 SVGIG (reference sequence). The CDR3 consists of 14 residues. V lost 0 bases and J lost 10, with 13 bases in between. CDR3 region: CAWSVGRSESPLHF. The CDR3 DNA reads TGTGCCTGGAGTGTAGGCAGGTCGGAGTCACCCCTCCACTTT. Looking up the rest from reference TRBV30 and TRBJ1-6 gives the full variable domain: SQTIHQWPATLVQPVGSPLSLECTVEGTSNPNLYWYRQAAGRGLQLLFYSVGIGQISSEVPQNLSASRPQDRQFILSSKKLLLSDSGFYLCAWSVGRSESPLHFGNGTRLTVT.

The CDR3 loop is CASRTSASSYNEQFF. DNA for the CDR3: TGTGCCAGCCGAACTAGCGCGAGCTCCTACAATGAGCAGTTCTTC. This chain joins TRBV19 and TRBJ2-1, with TRBD2 identical over 7 bases. There are 15 residues in the CDR3. V lost 9 bases, J lost 0 bases, and 8 bases stayed unmatched. Germline CDR1 and CDR2: LNHDA and SQIVND (reference sequence).

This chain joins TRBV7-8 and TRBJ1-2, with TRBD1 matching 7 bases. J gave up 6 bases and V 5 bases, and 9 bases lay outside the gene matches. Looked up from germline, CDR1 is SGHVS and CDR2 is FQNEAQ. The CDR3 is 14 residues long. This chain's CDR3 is CASSLRQGWDGYTF. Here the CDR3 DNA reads TGTGCCAGCAGCCTGCGACAGGGTTGGGATGGCTACACCTTC. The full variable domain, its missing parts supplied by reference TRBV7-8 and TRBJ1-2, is GAGVSQSPRYKVAKRGQDVALRCDPISGHVSLFWYQQALGQGPEFLTYFQNEAQLDKSGLPSDRFFAERPEGSVSTLKIQRTQQEDSAVYLCASSLRQGWDGYTFGSGTRLTVV.

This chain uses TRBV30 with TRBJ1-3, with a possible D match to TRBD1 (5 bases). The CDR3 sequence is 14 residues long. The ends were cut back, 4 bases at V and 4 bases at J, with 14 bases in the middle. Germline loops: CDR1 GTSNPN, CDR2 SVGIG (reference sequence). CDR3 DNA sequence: TGTGCCTGGAAGGAAAGGGGCGTCGGAAACACCATATATTTT. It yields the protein CAWKERGVGNTIYF.

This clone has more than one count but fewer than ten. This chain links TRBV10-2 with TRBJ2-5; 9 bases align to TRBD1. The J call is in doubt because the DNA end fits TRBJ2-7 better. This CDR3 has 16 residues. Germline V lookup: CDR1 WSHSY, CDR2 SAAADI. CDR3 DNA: TGCGCCAGCAGTGAGTCTAGGGACAGGGATAGCGGCGAGCAGTACTTC. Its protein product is CASSESRDRDSGEQYF.

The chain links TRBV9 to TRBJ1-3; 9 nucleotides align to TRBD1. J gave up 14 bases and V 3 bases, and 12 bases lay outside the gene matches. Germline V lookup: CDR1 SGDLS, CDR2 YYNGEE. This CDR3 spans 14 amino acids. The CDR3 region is CASSGDRGSGNLYF. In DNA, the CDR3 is TGTGCCAGCAGCGGAGACAGGGGGTCTGGCAATCTATATTTT.

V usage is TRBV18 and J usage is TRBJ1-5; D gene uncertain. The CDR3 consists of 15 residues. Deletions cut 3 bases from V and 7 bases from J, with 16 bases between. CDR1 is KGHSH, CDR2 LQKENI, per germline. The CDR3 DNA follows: TGTGCCAGCTCACCTTCGGATAGTCCAGGACAGCCCCAGCATTTT. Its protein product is CASSPSDSPGQPQHF. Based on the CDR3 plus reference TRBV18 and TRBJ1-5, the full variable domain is NAGVMQNPRHLVRRRGQEARLRCSPMKGHSHVYWYRQLPEEGLKFMVYLQKENIIDESGMPKERFSAEFPKEGPSILRIQQVVRGDSAAYFCASSPSDSPGQPQHFGDGTRLSIL.

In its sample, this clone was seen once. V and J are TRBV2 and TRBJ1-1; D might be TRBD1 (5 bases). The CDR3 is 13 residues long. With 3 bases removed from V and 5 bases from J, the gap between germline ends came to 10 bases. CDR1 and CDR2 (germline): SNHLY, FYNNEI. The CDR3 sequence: CASSDREGTEAFF. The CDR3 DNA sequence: TGTGCCAGCAGTGACAGGGAGGGAACTGAAGCTTTCTTT. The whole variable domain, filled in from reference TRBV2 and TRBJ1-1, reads EPEVTQTPSHQVTQMGQEVILRCVPISNHLYFYWYRQILGQKVEFLVSFYNNEISEKSEIFDDQFSVERPDGSNFTLKIRSTKLEDSAMYFCASSDREGTEAFFGQGTRLTVV.

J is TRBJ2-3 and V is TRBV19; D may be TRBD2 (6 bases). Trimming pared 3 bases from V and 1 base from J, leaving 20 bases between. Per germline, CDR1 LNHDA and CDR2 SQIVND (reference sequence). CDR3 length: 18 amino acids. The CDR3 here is CASSIGLGGTAGTDTQYF. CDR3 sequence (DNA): TGTGCCAGTAGTATCGGGCTTGGGGGGACGGCGGGCACAGATACGCAGTATTTT.

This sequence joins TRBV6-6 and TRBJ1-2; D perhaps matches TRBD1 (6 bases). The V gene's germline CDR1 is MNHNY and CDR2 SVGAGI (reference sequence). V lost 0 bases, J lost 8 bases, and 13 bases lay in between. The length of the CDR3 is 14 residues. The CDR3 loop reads CASSYSQQGGGYTF. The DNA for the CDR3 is TGTGCCAGCAGTTACTCCCAACAGGGCGGGGGCTACACCTTC.

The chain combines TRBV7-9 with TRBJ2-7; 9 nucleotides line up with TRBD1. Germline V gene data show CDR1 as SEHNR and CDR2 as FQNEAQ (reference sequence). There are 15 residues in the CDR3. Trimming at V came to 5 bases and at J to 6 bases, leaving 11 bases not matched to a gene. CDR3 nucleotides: TGTGCCAGCAGCCCATGGGGGACAGGGAAGCCCGAGCAGTACTTC. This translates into CASSPWGTGKPEQYF.

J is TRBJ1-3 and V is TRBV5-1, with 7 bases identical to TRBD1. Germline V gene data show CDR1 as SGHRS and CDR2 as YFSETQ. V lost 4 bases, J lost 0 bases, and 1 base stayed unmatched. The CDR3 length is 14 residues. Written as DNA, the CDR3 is TGCGCCAGCAGCCAGGGGGACTCTGGAAACACCATATATTTT. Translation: CASSQGDSGNTIYF.

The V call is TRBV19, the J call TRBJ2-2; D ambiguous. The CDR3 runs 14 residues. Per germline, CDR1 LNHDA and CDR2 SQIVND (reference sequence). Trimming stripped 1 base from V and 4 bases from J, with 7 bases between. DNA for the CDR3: TGTGCCAGTAGTATAGCTAGGGCCACCGGGGAGCTGTTTTTT. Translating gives CASSIARATGELFF.

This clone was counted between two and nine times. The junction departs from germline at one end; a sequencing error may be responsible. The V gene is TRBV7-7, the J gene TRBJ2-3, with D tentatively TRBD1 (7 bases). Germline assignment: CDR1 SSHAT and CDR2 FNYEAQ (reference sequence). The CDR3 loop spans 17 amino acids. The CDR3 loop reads CASSLRAGQTSTDTQYF. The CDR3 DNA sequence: TGTGCTAGCAGCTTAAGGGCGGGACAGACTAGCACAGATACGCAGTATTTT.

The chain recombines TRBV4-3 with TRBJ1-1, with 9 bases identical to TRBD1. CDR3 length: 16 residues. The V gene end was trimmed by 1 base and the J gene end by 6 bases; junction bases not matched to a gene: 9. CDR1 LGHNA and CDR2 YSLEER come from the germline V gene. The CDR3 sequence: CASSQVGNRGQPEAFF. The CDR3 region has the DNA TGCGCCAGCAGCCAAGTAGGTAACAGGGGGCAGCCTGAAGCTTTCTTT.

This CDR3 reads CASSSGKIGTQYF. The CDR3 DNA reads TGTGCCAGCAGTTCTGGCAAAATTGGGACCCAGTACTTC. This chain joins TRBV27 and TRBJ2-5; D not certain. The CDR3 has 13 residues. Trimming took off 4 bases at V and 7 bases at J, with 13 bases between the two ends. Per germline, CDR1 MNHEY and CDR2 SMNVEV (reference sequence).

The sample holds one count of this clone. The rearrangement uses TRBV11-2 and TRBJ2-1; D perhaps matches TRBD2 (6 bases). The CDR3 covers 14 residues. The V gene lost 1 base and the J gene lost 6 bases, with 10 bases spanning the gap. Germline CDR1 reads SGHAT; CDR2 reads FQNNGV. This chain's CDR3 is CASSLAGVANEQFF. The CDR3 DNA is TGTGCCAGCAGCTTAGCGGGAGTTGCCAATGAGCAGTTCTTC.

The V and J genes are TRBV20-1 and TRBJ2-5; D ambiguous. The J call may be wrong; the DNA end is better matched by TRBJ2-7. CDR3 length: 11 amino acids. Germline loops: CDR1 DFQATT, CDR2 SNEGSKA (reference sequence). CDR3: CSAQNGYEQYF. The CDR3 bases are TGCAGTGCTCAAAACGGCTACGAGCAGTACTTC.

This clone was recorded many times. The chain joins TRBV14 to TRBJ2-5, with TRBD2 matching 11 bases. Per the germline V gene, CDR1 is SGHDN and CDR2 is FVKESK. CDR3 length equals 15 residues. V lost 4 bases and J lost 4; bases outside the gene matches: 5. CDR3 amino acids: CASSLNLAGGETQYF. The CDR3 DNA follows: TGTGCCAGCAGCCTCAACCTAGCGGGAGGAGAGACCCAGTACTTC.

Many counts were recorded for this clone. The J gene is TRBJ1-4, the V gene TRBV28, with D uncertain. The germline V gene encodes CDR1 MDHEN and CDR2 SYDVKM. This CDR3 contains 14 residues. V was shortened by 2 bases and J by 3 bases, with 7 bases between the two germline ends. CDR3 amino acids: CASSLVSPNEKLFF. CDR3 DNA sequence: TGTGCCAGCAGTTTAGTCTCCCCTAATGAAAAACTGTTTTTT.

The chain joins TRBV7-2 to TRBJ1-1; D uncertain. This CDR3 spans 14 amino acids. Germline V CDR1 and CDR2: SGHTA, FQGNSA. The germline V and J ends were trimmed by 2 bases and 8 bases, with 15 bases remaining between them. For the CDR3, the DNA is TGTGCCAGCAGCTTATCTTTGGGCAGGCCCGAAGCTTTCTTT. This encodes CASSLSLGRPEAFF.

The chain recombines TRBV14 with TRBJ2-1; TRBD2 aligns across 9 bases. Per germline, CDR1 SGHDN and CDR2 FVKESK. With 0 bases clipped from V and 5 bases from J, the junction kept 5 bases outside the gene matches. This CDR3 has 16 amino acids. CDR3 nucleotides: TGTGCCAGCAGCCAAGATTTGCTAGCGGGAAACAATGAGCAGTTCTTC. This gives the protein CASSQDLLAGNNEQFF.

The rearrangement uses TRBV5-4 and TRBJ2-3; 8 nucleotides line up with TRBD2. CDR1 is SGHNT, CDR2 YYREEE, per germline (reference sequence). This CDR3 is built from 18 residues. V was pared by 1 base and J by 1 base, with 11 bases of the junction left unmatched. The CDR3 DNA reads TGTGCCAGCAGCTTGATGACCCAAGCGGGAGTGGGCACAGATACGCAGTATTTT. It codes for CASSLMTQAGVGTDTQYF.

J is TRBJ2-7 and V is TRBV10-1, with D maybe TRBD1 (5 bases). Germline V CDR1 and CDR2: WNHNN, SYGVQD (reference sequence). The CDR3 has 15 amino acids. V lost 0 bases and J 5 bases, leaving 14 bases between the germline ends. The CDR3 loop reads CASSESQGGVDEQYF. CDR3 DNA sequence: TGCGCCAGCAGTGAGTCCCAGGGCGGCGTCGACGAGCAGTACTTC.